A selection of T cell receptor beta chains follows, all from one sample in a study of T cells after yellow fever vaccination. TCRdb itself ran the 5' RACE reads through MiXCR, one entry per CDR3 protein. The table includes a few hundred thousand distinct CDR3 sequences, 3.6% detected once. This material consisted of PBMCs, taken on the day of the yellow fever booster vaccination. Receptors originate from a man aged 18 to 29 who received the YFV17D yellow fever vaccine. The CDR3 runs from the conserved cysteine through the conserved F or W. Clone size is shown for a subset of rows, as once, few, many or a class of expanded clone.

abundance: NA; j_gene: TRBJ2-5; v_gene: TRBV6-1; CDR3aa: CASSVGGWGGGAETQYF
abundance: few; j_gene: TRBJ1-2; v_gene: TRBV3-1; CDR3aa: CASSQDSLYSGYTF
abundance: many; j_gene: TRBJ2-2; v_gene: TRBV20-1; CDR3aa: CSARRRVWGGAGELFF
abundance: NA; j_gene: TRBJ1-5; v_gene: TRBV5-4; CDR3aa: CASSFGAEGQPQHF
abundance: many; j_gene: TRBJ2-5; v_gene: TRBV15; CDR3aa: CATSRDLAGETQYF
abundance: many; j_gene: TRBJ1-2; v_gene: TRBV3-1; CDR3aa: CASSQYRAGYTF
abundance: NA; j_gene: TRBJ1-5; v_gene: TRBV7-6; CDR3aa: CASGTDSNQPQHF
abundance: many; j_gene: TRBJ2-1; v_gene: TRBV5-1; CDR3aa: CASSKDSPRNEQFF
abundance: NA; j_gene: TRBJ2-3; v_gene: TRBV9; CDR3aa: CASSALSTDTQYF
abundance: NA; j_gene: TRBJ2-3; v_gene: TRBV24-1; CDR3aa: CATSDSGRDDTQYF
abundance: NA; j_gene: TRBJ2-5; v_gene: TRBV3-1; CDR3aa: CASSKTGAGETQYF
abundance: NA; j_gene: TRBJ1-5; v_gene: TRBV11-2; CDR3aa: CASSLVGTGQPQHF
abundance: few; j_gene: TRBJ1-6; v_gene: TRBV19; CDR3aa: CASSIAGGSYNSPLHF
abundance: many; j_gene: TRBJ2-5; v_gene: TRBV6-2/TRBV6-3; CDR3aa: CASSYYGLAKETQYF
abundance: NA; j_gene: TRBJ2-7; v_gene: TRBV2; CDR3aa: CASREGTYEQYF
abundance: few; j_gene: TRBJ1-4; v_gene: TRBV5-1; CDR3aa: CASSQPDSSNEKLFF
abundance: few; j_gene: TRBJ2-2; v_gene: TRBV6-2/TRBV6-3; CDR3aa: CASSEPREAAGELFF
abundance: few; j_gene: TRBJ2-1; v_gene: TRBV7-3; CDR3aa: CASSLNGAVLNEQFF
abundance: few; j_gene: TRBJ1-2; v_gene: TRBV18; CDR3aa: CASSPPLGGSGYTF
abundance: many; j_gene: TRBJ1-1; v_gene: TRBV4-2; CDR3aa: CASSQVFGQINTEAFF
abundance: many; j_gene: TRBJ2-3; v_gene: TRBV20-1; CDR3aa: CSARFGGASTDTQYF
abundance: NA; j_gene: TRBJ1-6; v_gene: TRBV27; CDR3aa: CASSPRGSYNSPLHF
abundance: many; j_gene: TRBJ2-7; v_gene: TRBV5-1; CDR3aa: CASNPGQGANEQYF
abundance: NA; j_gene: TRBJ1-2; v_gene: TRBV6-2/TRBV6-3; CDR3aa: CASRIFDRNGGYTF
abundance: many; j_gene: TRBJ2-7; v_gene: TRBV5-4; CDR3aa: CASSNRDRDWSEQYF
abundance: many; j_gene: TRBJ1-4; v_gene: TRBV6-5; CDR3aa: CASSPARGSNEKLFF
abundance: many; j_gene: TRBJ2-3; v_gene: TRBV4-1; CDR3aa: CASSPVIGSSTDTQYF
abundance: many; j_gene: TRBJ2-1; v_gene: TRBV5-1; CDR3aa: CASGVEHTRYNEQFF
abundance: many; j_gene: TRBJ2-3; v_gene: TRBV29-1; CDR3aa: CSVEETSYDTQYF
abundance: many; j_gene: TRBJ2-3; v_gene: TRBV30; CDR3aa: CAWSPDRLDTDTQYF
abundance: few; j_gene: TRBJ2-1; v_gene: TRBV15; CDR3aa: CATSRDGGVNEQFF
abundance: few; j_gene: TRBJ1-2; v_gene: TRBV28; CDR3aa: CASSLRGQNEGGYTF
abundance: many; j_gene: TRBJ1-5; v_gene: TRBV5-1; CDR3aa: CASSLRGGEGQPQHF
abundance: many; j_gene: TRBJ2-1; v_gene: TRBV7-2; CDR3aa: CASSVRMGLAGVPEQFF
abundance: NA; j_gene: TRBJ2-5; v_gene: TRBV5-1; CDR3aa: CASSNDRAGTQYF
abundance: few; j_gene: TRBJ1-1; v_gene: TRBV20-1; CDR3aa: CSARGRSNTEAFF
abundance: once; j_gene: TRBJ2-1; v_gene: TRBV4-2; CDR3aa: CASSQARASGARVEQFF
abundance: NA; j_gene: TRBJ2-1; v_gene: TRBV10-1; CDR3aa: CASAILDNEQFF
abundance: few; j_gene: TRBJ2-1; v_gene: TRBV6-2/TRBV6-3; CDR3aa: CASIPLGLAFGEQFF
abundance: NA; j_gene: TRBJ2-7; v_gene: TRBV5-1; CDR3aa: CAISSQTYEQYF
abundance: many; j_gene: TRBJ2-5; v_gene: TRBV9; CDR3aa: CASSVAGGYETQYF
abundance: few; j_gene: TRBJ1-5; v_gene: TRBV12-3/TRBV12-4; CDR3aa: CASSFNGDRNQPQHF
abundance: many; j_gene: TRBJ1-2; v_gene: TRBV12-3/TRBV12-4; CDR3aa: CASRVTGSNGYTF
abundance: many; j_gene: TRBJ2-5; v_gene: TRBV7-2; CDR3aa: CASSVQRGGGETQYF
abundance: many; j_gene: TRBJ2-5; v_gene: TRBV7-2; CDR3aa: CASSFSGTGGARETQYF
abundance: many; j_gene: TRBJ1-1; v_gene: TRBV7-6; CDR3aa: CASSLGTAVNTEAFF